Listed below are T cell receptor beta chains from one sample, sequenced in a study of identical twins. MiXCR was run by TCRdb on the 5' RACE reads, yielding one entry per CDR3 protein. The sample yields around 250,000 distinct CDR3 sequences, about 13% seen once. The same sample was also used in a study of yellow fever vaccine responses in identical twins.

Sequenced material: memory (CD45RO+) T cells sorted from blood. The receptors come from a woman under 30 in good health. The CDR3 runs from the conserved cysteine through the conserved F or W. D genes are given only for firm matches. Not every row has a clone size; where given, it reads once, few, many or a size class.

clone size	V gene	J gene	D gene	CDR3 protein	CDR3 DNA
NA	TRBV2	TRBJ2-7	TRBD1	CASSPDRADEQYF	TGTGCCAGCAGTCCAGACAGGGCCGACGAGCAGTACTTC
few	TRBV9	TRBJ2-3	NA	CASSVALDTQYF	TGTGCCAGCAGCGTAGCATTAGATACGCAGTATTTT
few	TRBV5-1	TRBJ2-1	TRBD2	CASSFGPVAGNNEQFF	TGCGCCAGCAGCTTTGGGCCCGTAGCGGGCAACAATGAGCAGTTCTTC
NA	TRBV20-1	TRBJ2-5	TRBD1	CCARDATGPPKKETQYF	TGCTGTGCTAGAGATGCGACAGGGCCACCGAAGAAAGAGACCCAGTACTTC
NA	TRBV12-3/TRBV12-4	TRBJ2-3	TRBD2	CASSRTSGGDTQYF	TGTGCCAGCAGCAGAACTAGCGGGGGAGATACGCAGTATTTT
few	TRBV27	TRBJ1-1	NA	CASSLGPTPNTEAFF	TGTGCCAGCAGTTTAGGGCCAACACCGAACACTGAAGCTTTCTTT
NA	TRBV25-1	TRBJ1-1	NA	CASSELGMNTEAFF	TGTGCCAGCAGTGAATTGGGGATGAACACTGAAGCTTTCTTT
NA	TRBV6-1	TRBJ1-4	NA	CASSHPGARQNEKLFF	TGTGCCAGCAGCCATCCCGGTGCGAGGCAAAATGAAAAACTGTTTTTT
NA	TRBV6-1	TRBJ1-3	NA	CASSRLSSSGNTIYF	TGTGCCAGCAGTCGCCTCAGCAGCTCTGGAAACACCATATATTTT
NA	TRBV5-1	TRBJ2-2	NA	CASSTGGSYTGELFF	TGCGCCAGCAGCACAGGAGGGAGCTACACCGGGGAGCTGTTTTTT
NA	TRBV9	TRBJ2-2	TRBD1	CASSGGQGFGELFF	TGTGCCAGCAGCGGGGGACAGGGGTTCGGGGAGCTGTTTTTT
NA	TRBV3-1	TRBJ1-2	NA	CASSQATGAYGYTF	TGTGCCAGCAGCCAAGCCACCGGGGCTTATGGCTACACCTTC
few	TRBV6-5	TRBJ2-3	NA	CASSYGNSISNTDTQYF	TGTGCCAGCAGTTATGGGAACAGTATCTCTAACACAGATACGCAGTATTTT
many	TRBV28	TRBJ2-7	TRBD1	CASSRTGVYEQYF	TGTGCCAGCAGTCGGACAGGGGTCTACGAGCAGTACTTC
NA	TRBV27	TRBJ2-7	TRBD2	CASSKPGLASEQYF	TGTGCCAGCAGCAAGCCGGGACTAGCTTCCGAGCAGTACTTC
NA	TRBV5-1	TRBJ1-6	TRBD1	CASSLGQGQVSSSPLHF	TGCGCCAGCAGCTTGGGACAGGGTCAGGTTTCTAGTTCACCCCTCCACTTT
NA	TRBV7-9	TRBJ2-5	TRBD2	CASSFPGLAKETQYF	TGTGCCAGCAGCTTCCCGGGACTAGCGAAAGAGACCCAGTACTTC
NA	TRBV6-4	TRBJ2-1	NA	CASSESSANSYNEQFF	TGTGCCAGCAGTGAATCTAGCGCAAACTCCTACAATGAGCAGTTCTTC
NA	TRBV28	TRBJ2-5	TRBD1	CASSLPGQAAETQYF	TGTGCCAGCAGTTTACCCGGACAGGCCGCAGAGACCCAGTACTTC
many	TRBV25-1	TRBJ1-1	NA	CASRTTENTEAFF	TGTGCCAGCAGAACCACAGAGAACACTGAAGCTTTCTTT
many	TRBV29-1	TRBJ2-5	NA	CSVETVEETQYF	TGCAGCGTTGAGACAGTTGAAGAGACCCAGTACTTC
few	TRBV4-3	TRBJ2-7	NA	CASSQGGAGTYEQYF	TGCGCCAGCAGCCAAGGGGGGGCCGGAACCTACGAGCAGTACTTC
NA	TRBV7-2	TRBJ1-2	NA	CASSLTGMRGYTF	TGTGCCAGCAGCTTAACAGGGATGCGCGGCTACACCTTC
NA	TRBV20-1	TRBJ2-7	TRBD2	CSARTVAGYEQYF	TGCAGTGCTAGAACGGTAGCGGGATACGAGCAGTACTTC
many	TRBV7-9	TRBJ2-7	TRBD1	CASSRQGVYEQYF	TGTGCCAGCAGCAGACAGGGGGTTTACGAGCAGTACTTC
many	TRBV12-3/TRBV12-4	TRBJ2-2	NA	CASSFLVSSGELFF	TGTGCCAGCAGTTTTTTAGTTTCTTCCGGGGAGCTGTTTTTT
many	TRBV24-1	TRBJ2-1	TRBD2	CATSEPTSGESDEQFF	TGTGCCACCAGTGAGCCGACTAGCGGGGAGTCGGATGAGCAGTTCTTC
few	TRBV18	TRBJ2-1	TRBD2	CASSYGLATYNEQFF	TGTGCCAGCTCCTACGGACTAGCGACCTACAATGAGCAGTTCTTC
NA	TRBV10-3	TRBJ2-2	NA	CAISGRVDGELFF	TGTGCCATCAGTGGCAGGGTCGACGGGGAGCTGTTTTTT
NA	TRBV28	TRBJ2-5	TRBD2	CASSLPSGRPQETQYF	TGTGCCAGCAGTCTCCCTAGCGGGAGGCCACAAGAGACCCAGTACTTC
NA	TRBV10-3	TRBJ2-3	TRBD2	CAISIAGLTDTQYF	TGTGCCATCAGTATAGCGGGACTAACAGATACGCAGTATTTT
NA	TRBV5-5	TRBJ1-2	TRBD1	CASSLGTGKVYGYTF	TGTGCCAGCAGCTTGGGGACAGGAAAGGTCTATGGCTACACCTTC
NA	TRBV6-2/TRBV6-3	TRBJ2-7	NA	CASSPSSAEYEQYF	TGTGCCAGCAGTCCCTCTTCAGCGGAATACGAGCAGTACTTC
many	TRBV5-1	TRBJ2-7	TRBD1	CASSVGTGVYEQYF	TGCGCCAGCAGCGTGGGGACAGGGGTCTACGAGCAGTACTTC
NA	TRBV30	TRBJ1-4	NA	CAWSSSQWSEKLFF	TGTGCCTGGAGTTCCAGTCAATGGAGTGAAAAACTGTTTTTT
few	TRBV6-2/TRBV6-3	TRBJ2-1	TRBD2	CASSSLPLLASYNEQFF	TGTGCCAGCAGTTCTTTACCCCTACTAGCGAGCTACAATGAGCAGTTCTTC
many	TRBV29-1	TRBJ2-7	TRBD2	CSVGGGDEQYF	TGCAGCGTTGGGGGGGGTGACGAGCAGTACTTC
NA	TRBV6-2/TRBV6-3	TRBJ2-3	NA	CASRKQGMNTDTQYF	TGTGCCAGCAGGAAACAGGGCATGAACACAGATACGCAGTATTTT
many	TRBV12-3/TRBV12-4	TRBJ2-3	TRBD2	CATGGGPDTQYF	TGTGCCACGGGGGGGGGACCAGATACGCAGTATTTT
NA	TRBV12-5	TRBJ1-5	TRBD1	CASGSGQGARADTQHF	TGTGCTAGTGGTTCCGGACAGGGGGCGCGGGCAGATACGCAGCATTTT
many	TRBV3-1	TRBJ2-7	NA	CASSPVDGSSYEQYF	TGTGCCAGCAGCCCTGTTGATGGGTCCTCCTACGAGCAGTACTTC
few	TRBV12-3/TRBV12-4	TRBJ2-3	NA	CASSPSAGYTDTQYF	TGTGCCAGCAGTCCCTCAGCGGGCTACACAGATACGCAGTATTTT
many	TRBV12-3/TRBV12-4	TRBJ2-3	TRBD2	CASSWSGAVEDTQYF	TGTGCCAGCAGCTGGAGCGGGGCGGTTGAAGATACGCAGTATTTT
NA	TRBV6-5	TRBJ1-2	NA	CASSYSGYGYTF	TGTGCCAGCAGTTACTCTGGCTATGGCTACACCTTC
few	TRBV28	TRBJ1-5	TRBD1	CASSLTGAEPQHF	TGTGCCAGCAGCCTGACAGGGGCAGAGCCCCAGCATTTT
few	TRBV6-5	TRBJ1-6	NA	CASSYQNPASLSPLHF	TGTGCCAGCAGTTACCAAAACCCTGCGTCGCTATCACCCCTCCACTTT